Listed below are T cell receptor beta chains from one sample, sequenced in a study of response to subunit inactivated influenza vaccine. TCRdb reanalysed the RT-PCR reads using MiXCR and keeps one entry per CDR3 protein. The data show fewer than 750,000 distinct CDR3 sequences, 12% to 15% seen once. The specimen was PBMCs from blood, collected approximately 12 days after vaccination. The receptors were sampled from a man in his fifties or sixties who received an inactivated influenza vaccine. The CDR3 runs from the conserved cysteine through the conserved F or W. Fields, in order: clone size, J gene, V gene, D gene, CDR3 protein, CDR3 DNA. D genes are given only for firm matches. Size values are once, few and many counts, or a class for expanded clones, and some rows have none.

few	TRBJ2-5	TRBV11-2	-	CASSLKLTYSQETQYF	TGTGCCAGCAGCCTTAAACTGACGTATTCCCAAGAGACCCAGTACTTC
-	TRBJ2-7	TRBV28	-	CASSSPMEYEQYF	TGTGCCAGCAGTTCTCCCATGGAGTACGAGCAGTACTTC
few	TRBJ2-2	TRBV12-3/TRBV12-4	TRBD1	CASSWSGGSGELFF	TGTGCCAGCAGTTGGTCAGGGGGCTCCGGGGAGCTGTTTTTT
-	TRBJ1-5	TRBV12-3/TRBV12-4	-	CASSLANSNQPQHF	TGTGCCAGCAGTTTAGCGAATAGCAATCAGCCCCAGCATTTT
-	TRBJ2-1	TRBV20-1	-	CSARFPLMGPDTYNEQFF	TGCAGTGCTAGATTTCCACTCATGGGGCCCGATACCTACAATGAGCAGTTCTTC
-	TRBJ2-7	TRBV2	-	CASSVILGDEQYF	TGTGCCAGCAGTGTTATCTTGGGGGACGAGCAGTACTTC
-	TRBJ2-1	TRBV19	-	CASTFWNANEQFF	TGTGCCAGTACGTTCTGGAATGCAAACGAGCAGTTCTTC
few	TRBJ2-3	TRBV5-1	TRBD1	CASDPGTGGADTQYF	TGCGCCAGCGACCCGGGGACAGGGGGCGCAGATACGCAGTATTTT
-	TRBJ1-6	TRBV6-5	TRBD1	CASSNIRGRLHF	TGTGCCAGCAGCAATATCAGGGGGCGGCTCCACTTT
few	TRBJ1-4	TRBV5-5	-	CASSYISSRGEKLFF	TGTGCCAGCAGCTACATCTCCTCCCGGGGTGAAAAACTGTTTTTT
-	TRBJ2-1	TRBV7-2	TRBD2	CASNAGESSPYNEQFF	TGTGCCAGCAACGCGGGAGAAAGCTCCCCGTACAATGAGCAGTTCTTC
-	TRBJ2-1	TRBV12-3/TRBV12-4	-	CASSRWRGINEQFF	TGTGCCAGCAGTCGGTGGCGGGGCATCAATGAGCAGTTCTTC
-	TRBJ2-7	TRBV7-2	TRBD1	CASSWGQQTLAYEQYF	TGTGCCAGCAGCTGGGGACAGCAAACACTAGCCTACGAGCAGTACTTC
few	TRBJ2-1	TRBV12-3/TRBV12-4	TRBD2	CASSLVLAVDNEQFF	TGTGCCAGCAGTTTAGTTCTAGCGGTCGACAATGAGCAGTTCTTC
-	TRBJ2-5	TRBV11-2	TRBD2	CASSLDLRTSGVETQYF	TGTGCCAGCAGCTTAGATCTCCGGACTAGCGGGGTTGAGACCCAGTACTTC
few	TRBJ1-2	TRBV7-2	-	CASRPEYGFYGYTF	TGTGCCAGCAGACCCGAGTACGGATTCTATGGCTACACCTTC
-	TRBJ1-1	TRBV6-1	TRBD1	CASSESWDSEAFF	TGTGCCAGCAGTGAAAGTTGGGACAGTGAAGCTTTCTTT
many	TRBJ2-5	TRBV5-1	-	CASRDTDIAETQYF	TGCGCCAGCAGGGACACTGACATCGCGGAGACCCAGTACTTC
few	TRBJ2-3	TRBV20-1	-	CSARDEGRTDTQYF	TGCAGTGCTAGAGACGAAGGCCGCACAGATACGCAGTATTTT
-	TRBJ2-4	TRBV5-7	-	CASSLAGREAKNIQYF	TGTGCCAGCAGCTTGGCGGGCAGGGAAGCCAAAAACATTCAGTACTTC
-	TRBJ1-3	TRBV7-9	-	CASSLAKWKSSGNTIYF	TGTGCCAGCAGCTTAGCGAAATGGAAATCCTCTGGAAACACCATATATTTT
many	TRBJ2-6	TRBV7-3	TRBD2	CASSWTSSGANVLTF	TGTGCCAGCAGCTGGACTAGCTCTGGGGCCAACGTCCTGACTTTC
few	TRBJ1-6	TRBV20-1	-	CSASTGTNSPLHF	TGCAGTGCTAGTACAGGGACTAATTCACCCCTCCACTTT
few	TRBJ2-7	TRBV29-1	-	CSAGHGIQRSEQYF	TGCAGCGCGGGGCATGGGATCCAACGCTCCGAGCAGTACTTC
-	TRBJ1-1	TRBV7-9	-	CASSLAGRGTAEAFF	TGTGCCAGCAGCTTAGCTGGTAGGGGAACAGCTGAAGCTTTCTTT
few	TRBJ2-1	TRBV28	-	CASSLGQLQTHHEQFF	TGTGCCAGCAGTTTGGGTCAGCTCCAAACCCATCATGAGCAGTTCTTC
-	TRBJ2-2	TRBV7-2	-	CASSLVPQRNRVTGELFF	TGTGCCAGCAGCTTAGTGCCGCAGCGCAATCGGGTCACCGGGGAGCTGTTTTTT
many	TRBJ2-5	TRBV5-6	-	CASTITPGAVRETQYF	TGTGCCAGCACCATAACCCCGGGCGCCGTTCGAGAGACCCAGTACTTC
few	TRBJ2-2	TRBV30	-	CAWTSTGELFF	TGTGCCTGGACCTCCACCGGGGAGCTGTTTTTT
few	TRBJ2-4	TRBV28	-	CASRGGGVKNIQYF	TGTGCCAGCAGGGGGGGAGGTGTCAAAAACATTCAGTACTTC
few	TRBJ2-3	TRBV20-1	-	CSAKGGTDTQYF	TGCAGTGCTAAGGGGGGCACAGATACGCAGTATTTT
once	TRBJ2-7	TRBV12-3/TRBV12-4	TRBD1	CASSESRDRLYF	TGTGCCAGCAGCGAGAGCCGGGACAGGTTGTACTTC
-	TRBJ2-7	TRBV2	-	CASSQGTERNEQYF	TGTGCCAGCAGTCAAGGGACCGAGAGGAACGAGCAGTACTTC
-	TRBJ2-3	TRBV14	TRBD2	CASSQVSSGSIWTDTQYF	TGTGCCAGCAGCCAAGTTTCTAGCGGGAGTATTTGGACAGATACGCAGTATTTT
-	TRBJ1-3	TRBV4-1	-	CASSQDHSSGNTIYF	TGCGCCAGCAGCCAAGATCACAGCTCTGGAAACACCATATATTTT
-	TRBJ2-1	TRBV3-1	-	CASSQEGGKAYNEQFF	TGTGCCAGCAGCCAAGAGGGCGGGAAGGCCTACAATGAGCAGTTCTTC
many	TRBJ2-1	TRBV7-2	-	CASSLAPGPGSEQFF	TGTGCCAGCAGCTTAGCCCCTGGACCGGGGAGTGAGCAGTTCTTC
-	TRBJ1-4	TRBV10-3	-	CAISERWGGTGEKLFF	TGTGCCATCAGTGAGCGCTGGGGGGGGACGGGCGAAAAACTGTTTTTT
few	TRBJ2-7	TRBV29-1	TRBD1	CSVAGQGSPKRVDEQYF	TGCAGCGTTGCTGGACAGGGAAGCCCAAAGCGAGTTGACGAGCAGTACTTC
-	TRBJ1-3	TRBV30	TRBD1	CAWRREDRDGNTIYF	TGTGCCTGGAGGCGAGAAGACAGGGACGGAAACACCATATATTTT
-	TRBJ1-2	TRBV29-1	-	CSVARDNNYGYTF	TGCAGCGTTGCCCGGGACAATAACTATGGCTACACCTTC
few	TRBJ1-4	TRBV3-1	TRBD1	CASAVGTAEKLFF	TGTGCCAGCGCTGTTGGGACAGCCGAAAAACTGTTTTTT
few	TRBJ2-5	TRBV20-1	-	CSANPGNSRETQYF	TGCAGTGCTAACCCGGGTAACAGCAGGGAGACCCAGTACTTC
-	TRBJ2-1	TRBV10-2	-	CASDPRALGEQFF	TGCGCCAGCGACCCCAGGGCCCTTGGTGAGCAGTTCTTC
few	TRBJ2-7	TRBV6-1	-	CAIRDLYEQYF	TGTGCCATCCGGGATCTCTACGAGCAGTACTTC
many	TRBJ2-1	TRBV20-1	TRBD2	CSARGQTSGGPGEQFF	TGCAGTGCTAGAGGACAGACTAGCGGGGGGCCCGGGGAGCAGTTCTTC